These 6 T cell receptor beta chains originate from one sample sequenced in a study of blood T cell repertoires in COVID-19. Data came from immunoSEQ multiplex PCR; TCRdb stores just in-frame clones and leaves some out. The sample shows roughly 140,000 clones, approximately 84% of them seen only once. Sequenced: peripheral blood. The receptors were gathered from a woman aged 80 or over in a cohort sampled during active or convalescent COVID-19.

This clone was observed a handful of times. The CDR3 DNA reads TGTGCCAGCAGCTGGGGACTAGCGGGGGGGATCAATGAGCAGTTCTTC. This sequence encodes CASSWGLAGGINEQFF. This sequence joins TRBV11-2 and TRBJ2-1, with 16 positions matching TRBD2. The germline V gene has CDR1 SGHAT and CDR2 FQNNGV. The J segment lost 6 bases and the V segment lost 4 bases, leaving 3 bases of the junction unmatched. The CDR3 is 16 amino acids.

J is TRBJ1-2 and V is TRBV11-1; D is undetermined. The V and J ends lost 4 bases and 8 bases respectively, with 11 bases between them. Germline lookup yields CDR1 SGHAT and CDR2 FQDESV (reference sequence). The CDR3 length is 12 residues. CDR3 DNA: TGTGCCAGCAGCTACTCCCGAGAGGGCTACACCTTC. Protein sequence: CASSYSREGYTF.

V and J are TRBV10-3 and TRBJ2-7, with 10 nucleotides matching TRBD2. This CDR3 spans 14 amino acids. V gave up 6 bases and J gave up 2 bases; unmatched junction bases: 4. Germline V gene data show CDR1 as ENHRY and CDR2 as SYGVKD. CDR3 DNA sequence: TGTGCCATCAGCCCAAGCGGGGGGGCCTACGAGCAGTACTTC. It specifies CAISPSGGAYEQYF.

This chain connects TRBV5-8 to TRBJ2-6, with D possibly being TRBD1 (6 bases). Germline V gene data show CDR1 as SGHTS and CDR2 as YDEGEE. V was pared by 4 bases and J by 1 base, with 9 bases between. The CDR3 covers 15 residues. In DNA, the CDR3 is TGTGCCAGCAGCGCGACAGGATCTGGGGCCAACGTCCTGACTTTC. It specifies CASSATGSGANVLTF.

This clone has only one observation. The chain combines TRBV18 with TRBJ1-5; the D gene is possibly TRBD1 (5 bases). The germline V and J ends were trimmed by 4 bases and 4 bases, with 11 bases remaining between them. Germline V gene lookup returns CDR1 KGHSH and CDR2 LQKENI. The CDR3 loop spans 14 amino acids. The CDR3 here is CASSLTDSNQPQHF. CDR3 DNA: TGTGCCAGCTCACTCACCGACAGTAATCAGCCCCAGCATTTT.

The V call is TRBV7-2, the J call TRBJ1-5; 7 bases are a match to TRBD1. This CDR3 spans 17 amino acids. V was pared by 5 bases and J by 2 bases, with 12 bases of the junction left unmatched. Germline V CDR1 and CDR2: SGHTA, FQGNSA. The CDR3 loop reads CASSPTPTGNGNQPQHF. CDR3 coding DNA: TGTGCCAGCAGCCCAACCCCGACAGGGAACGGCAATCAGCCCCAGCATTTT. Using reference TRBV7-2 and TRBJ1-5 for the parts outside the CDR3, the full variable domain is GAGVSQSPSNKVTEKGKDVELRCDPISGHTALYWYRQSLGQGLEFLIYFQGNSAPDKSGLPSDRFSAERTGGSVSTLTIQRTQQEDSAVYLCASSPTPTGNGNQPQHFGDGTRLSIL.